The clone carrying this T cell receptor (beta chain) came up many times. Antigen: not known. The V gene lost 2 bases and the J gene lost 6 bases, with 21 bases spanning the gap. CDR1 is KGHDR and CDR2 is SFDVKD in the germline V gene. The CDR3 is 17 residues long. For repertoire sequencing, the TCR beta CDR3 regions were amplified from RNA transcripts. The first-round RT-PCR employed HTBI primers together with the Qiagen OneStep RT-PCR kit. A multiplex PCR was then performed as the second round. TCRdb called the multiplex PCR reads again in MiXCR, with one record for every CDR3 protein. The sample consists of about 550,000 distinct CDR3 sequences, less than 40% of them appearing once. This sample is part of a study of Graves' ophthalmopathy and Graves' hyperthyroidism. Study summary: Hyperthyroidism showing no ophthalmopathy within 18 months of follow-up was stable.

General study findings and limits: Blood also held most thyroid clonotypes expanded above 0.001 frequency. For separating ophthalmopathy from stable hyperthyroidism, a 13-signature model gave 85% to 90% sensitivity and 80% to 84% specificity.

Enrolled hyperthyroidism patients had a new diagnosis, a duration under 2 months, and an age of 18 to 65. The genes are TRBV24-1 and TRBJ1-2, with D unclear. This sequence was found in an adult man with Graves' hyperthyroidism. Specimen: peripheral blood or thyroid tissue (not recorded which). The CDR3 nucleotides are TGTGCCACCAGTGATTCGCAACGACAAGAGAAGAGGAATGGCTACACCTTC. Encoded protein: CATSDSQRQEKRNGYTF.